This T cell receptor beta chain appears in the sequencing data of a study of blood T cell repertoires in COVID-19. Study-level information: Specimens from acute and convalescent COVID-19 originated in the United States, Italy and Spain.

Those enrolled in Seattle joined during active infection and were followed longitudinally afterward. The CDR3 covers 13 residues. Trimming removed 1 base from V and 8 bases from J; junction bases left unmatched: 2. CDR1 is SGHAT and CDR2 is FQNNGV in the germline V gene. Study processing details: Nucleated cell number was recorded as an estimate derived from reference gene primer amplification. The assay was immunoSEQ multiplex PCR, and TCRdb's table has in-frame clones only and misses some. The D gene and trimming were derived from the DNA, and the V and J assignments and clone size from that table. Of roughly 280,000 clones in the sample, around nine tenths are singletons; the top ten hold around 11%.

Input material: peripheral blood. This TCR was recovered from a woman in her thirties with COVID-19, enrolled during active disease. The chain joins TRBV11-2 to TRBJ2-3, with 8 bases identical to TRBD2. The CDR3 nucleotides are TGTGCCAGCAGCTTAGGGCTAGCGGGTACGCAGTATTTT. It specifies CASSLGLAGTQYF.